The source of this T cell receptor (beta chain) is a study of cytomegalovirus exposure and HLA in healthy donors. Whole-study context: A data release that came early held about 89 million unique TCRs from HLA-typed donors.

The CDR3 extends over 14 amino acids. Germline CDR1 reads MDHEN; CDR2 reads SYDVKM. Trimming removed 6 bases at V and 11 bases at J, with 20 bases between. Only one count was recorded for this clone. Nominally healthy donors were sampled, though unrecorded immune exposures were likely. In the PCR, 60 Vbeta and 13 Jbeta primers were used. The table came from immunoSEQ multiplex PCR; TCRdb's copy has only in-frame clones and leaves some out. The sample has 100,000 to 150,000 clones, 80% seen once. The sequenced sample was PBMCs. The gene calls are TRBV28 and TRBJ1-5; the D gene is possibly TRBD1 (6 bases). The sequence was collected from a man in his forties in good health and CMV-seronegative. The CDR3 DNA sequence: TGTGCCAGCAGGGTACAGGGATCCGTATGGGCCCAGCATTTT. The encoded protein is CASRVQGSVWAQHF.